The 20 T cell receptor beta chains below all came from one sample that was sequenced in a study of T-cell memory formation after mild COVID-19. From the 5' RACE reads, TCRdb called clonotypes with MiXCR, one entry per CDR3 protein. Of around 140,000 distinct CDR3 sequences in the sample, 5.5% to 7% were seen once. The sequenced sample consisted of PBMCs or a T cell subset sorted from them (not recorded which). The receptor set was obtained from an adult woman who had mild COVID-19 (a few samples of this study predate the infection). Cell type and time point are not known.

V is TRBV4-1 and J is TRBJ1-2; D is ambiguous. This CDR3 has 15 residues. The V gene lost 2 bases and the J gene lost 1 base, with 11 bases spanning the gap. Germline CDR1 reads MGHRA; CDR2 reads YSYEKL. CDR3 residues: CASSQSLRNNYGYTF. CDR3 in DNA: TGCGCCAGCAGCCAATCGCTTCGCAATAACTATGGCTACACCTTC.

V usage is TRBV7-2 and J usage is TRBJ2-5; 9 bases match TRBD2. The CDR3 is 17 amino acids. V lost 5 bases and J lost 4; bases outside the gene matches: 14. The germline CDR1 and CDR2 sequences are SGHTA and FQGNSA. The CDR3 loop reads CASSQGGRASGGETQYF. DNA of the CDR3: TGTGCCAGCAGCCAAGGCGGGAGGGCGTCTGGGGGAGAGACCCAGTACTTC.

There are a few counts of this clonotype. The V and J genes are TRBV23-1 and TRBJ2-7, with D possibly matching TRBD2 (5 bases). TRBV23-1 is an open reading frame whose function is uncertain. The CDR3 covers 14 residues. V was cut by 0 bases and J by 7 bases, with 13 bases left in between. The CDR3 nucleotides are TGCGCCAGCAGTCAATCTTGGACGACGGGGGAGCAGTACTTC. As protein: CASSQSWTTGEQYF.

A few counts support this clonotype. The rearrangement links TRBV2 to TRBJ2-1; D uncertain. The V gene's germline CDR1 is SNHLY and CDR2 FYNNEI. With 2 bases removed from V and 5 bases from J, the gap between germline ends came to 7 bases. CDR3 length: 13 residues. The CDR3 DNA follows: TGTGCCAGCAGTGAAAACTGGGACAATGAGCAGTTCTTC. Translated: CASSENWDNEQFF.

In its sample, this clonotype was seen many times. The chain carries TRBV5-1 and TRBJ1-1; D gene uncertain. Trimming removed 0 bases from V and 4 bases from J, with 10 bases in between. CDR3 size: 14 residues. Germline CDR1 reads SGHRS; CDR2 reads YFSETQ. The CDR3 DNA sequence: TGCGCCAGCAGCTTGGAAGGGAGCGGCACTGAAGCTTTCTTT. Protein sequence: CASSLEGSGTEAFF.

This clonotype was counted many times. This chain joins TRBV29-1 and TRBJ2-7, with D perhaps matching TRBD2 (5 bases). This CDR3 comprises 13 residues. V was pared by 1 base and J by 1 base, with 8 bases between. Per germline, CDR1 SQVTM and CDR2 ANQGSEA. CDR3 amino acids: CSVEAGNSYEQYF. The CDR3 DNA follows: TGCAGCGTTGAAGCCGGGAATTCCTACGAGCAGTACTTC.

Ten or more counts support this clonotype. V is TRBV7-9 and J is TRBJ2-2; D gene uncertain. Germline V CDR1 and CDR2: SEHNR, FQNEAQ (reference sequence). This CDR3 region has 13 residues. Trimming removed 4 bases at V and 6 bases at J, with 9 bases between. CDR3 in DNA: TGTGCCAGCAGCTCCGTGGGTCCCGGGGAGCTGTTTTTT. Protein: CASSSVGPGELFF.

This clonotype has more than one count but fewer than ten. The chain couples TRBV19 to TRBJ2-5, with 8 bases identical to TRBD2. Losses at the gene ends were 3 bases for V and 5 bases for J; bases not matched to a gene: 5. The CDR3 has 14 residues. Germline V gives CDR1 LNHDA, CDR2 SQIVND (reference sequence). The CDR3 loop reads CASSIRERGETQYF. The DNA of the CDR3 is TGTGCCAGTAGTATCCGTGAGCGGGGGGAGACCCAGTACTTC.

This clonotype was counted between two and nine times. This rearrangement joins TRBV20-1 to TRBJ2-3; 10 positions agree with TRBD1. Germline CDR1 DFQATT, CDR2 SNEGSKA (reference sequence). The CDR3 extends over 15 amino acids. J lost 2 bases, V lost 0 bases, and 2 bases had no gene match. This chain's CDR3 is CSARETGGLTDTQYF. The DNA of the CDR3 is TGCAGTGCTAGAGAGACAGGGGGCCTCACAGATACGCAGTATTTT.

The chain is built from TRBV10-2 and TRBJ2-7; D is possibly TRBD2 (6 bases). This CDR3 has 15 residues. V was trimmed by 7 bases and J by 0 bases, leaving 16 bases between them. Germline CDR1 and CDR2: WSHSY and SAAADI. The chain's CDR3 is CASMTRGRSSYEQYF. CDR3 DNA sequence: TGCGCCAGCATGACTAGAGGGCGCAGCTCCTACGAGCAGTACTTC.

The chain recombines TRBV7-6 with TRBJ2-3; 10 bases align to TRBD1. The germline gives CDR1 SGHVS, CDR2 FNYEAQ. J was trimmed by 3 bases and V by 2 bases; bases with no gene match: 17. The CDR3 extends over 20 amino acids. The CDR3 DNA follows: TGTGCCAGCAGCTTAATTGTCGGGACAGGGGTCCCTCGCCCTACAGATACGCAGTATTTT. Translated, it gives CASSLIVGTGVPRPTDTQYF. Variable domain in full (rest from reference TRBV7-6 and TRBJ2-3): GAGVSQSPRYKVTKRGQDVALRCDPISGHVSLYWYRQALGQGPEFLTYFNYEAQQDKSGLPNDRFSAERPEGSISTLTIQRTEQRDSAMYRCASSLIVGTGVPRPTDTQYFGPGTRLTVL.

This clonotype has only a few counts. In DNA form, the CDR3 reads TGTGCCAGCAGCTTAGACCCAGGGTATGGCTACACCTTC. Translating gives CASSLDPGYGYTF. This sequence joins TRBV7-2 and TRBJ1-2; TRBD1 is a possible D gene (5 bases). V was clipped by 1 base and J by 5 bases, with 8 bases between them. Germline V CDR1 and CDR2: SGHTA, FQGNSA. CDR3 length: 13 amino acids. The whole variable domain, remainder taken from reference TRBV7-2 and TRBJ1-2, is GAGVSQSPSNKVTEKGKDVELRCDPISGHTALYWYRQSLGQGLEFLIYFQGNSAPDKSGLPSDRFSAERTGGSVSTLTIQRTQQEDSAVYLCASSLDPGYGYTFGSGTRLTVV.

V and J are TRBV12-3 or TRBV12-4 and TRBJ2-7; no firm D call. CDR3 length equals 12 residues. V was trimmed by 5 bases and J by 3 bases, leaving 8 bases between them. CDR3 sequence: CASSTGIYEQYF. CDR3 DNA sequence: TGTGCCAGCAGTACGGGCATCTACGAGCAGTACTTC.

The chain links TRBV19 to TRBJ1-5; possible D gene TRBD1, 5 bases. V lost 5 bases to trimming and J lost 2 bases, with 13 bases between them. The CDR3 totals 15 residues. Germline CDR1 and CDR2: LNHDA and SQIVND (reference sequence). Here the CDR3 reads CASSHDRGGNQPQHF. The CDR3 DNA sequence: TGTGCCAGTAGTCATGATAGGGGAGGCAATCAGCCCCAGCATTTT.

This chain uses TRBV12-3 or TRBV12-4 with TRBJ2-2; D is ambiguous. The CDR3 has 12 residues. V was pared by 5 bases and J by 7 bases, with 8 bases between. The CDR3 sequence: CASSLANGELFF. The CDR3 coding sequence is TGTGCCAGCAGTCTGGCTAACGGGGAGCTGTTTTTT.

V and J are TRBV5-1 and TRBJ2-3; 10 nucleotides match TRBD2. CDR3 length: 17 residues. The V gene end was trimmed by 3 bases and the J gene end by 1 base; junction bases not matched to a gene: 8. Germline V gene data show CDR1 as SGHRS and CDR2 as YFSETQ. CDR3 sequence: CASSYAPLAGGTDTQYF. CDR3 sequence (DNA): TGCGCCAGCAGCTACGCCCCTCTAGCGGGGGGCACAGATACGCAGTATTTT.

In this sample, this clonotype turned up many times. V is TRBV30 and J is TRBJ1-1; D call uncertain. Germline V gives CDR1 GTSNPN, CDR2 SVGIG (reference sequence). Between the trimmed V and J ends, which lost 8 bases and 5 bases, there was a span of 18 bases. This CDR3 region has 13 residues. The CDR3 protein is CALNPTLRTEAFF. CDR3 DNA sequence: TGTGCCCTTAACCCGACCCTGAGGACTGAAGCTTTCTTT.

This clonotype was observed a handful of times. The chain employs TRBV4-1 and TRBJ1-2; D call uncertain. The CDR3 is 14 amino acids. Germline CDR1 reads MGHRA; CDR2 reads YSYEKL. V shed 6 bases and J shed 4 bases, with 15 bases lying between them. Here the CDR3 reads CASRRPGAGYGYTF. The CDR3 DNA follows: TGCGCCAGCAGACGTCCGGGAGCAGGCTATGGCTACACCTTC.

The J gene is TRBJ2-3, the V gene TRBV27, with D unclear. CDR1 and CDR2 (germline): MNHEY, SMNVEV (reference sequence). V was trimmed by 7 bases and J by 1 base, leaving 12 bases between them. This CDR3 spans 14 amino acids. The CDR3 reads CASTLSPGTDTQYF. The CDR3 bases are TGTGCCAGCACCCTATCGCCTGGCACAGATACGCAGTATTTT.

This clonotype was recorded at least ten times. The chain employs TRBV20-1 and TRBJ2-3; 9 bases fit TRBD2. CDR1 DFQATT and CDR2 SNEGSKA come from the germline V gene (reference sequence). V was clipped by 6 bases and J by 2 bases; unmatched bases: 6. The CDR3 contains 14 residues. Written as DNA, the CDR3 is TGCAGTGCAAAGACTAGCGGCTCCACAGATACGCAGTATTTT. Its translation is CSAKTSGSTDTQYF.